This is a list of T cell receptor beta chains from one sample in a study of STAT5B mutations in CD4+ large granular lymphocyte leukemia. Method: immunoSEQ multiplex PCR; TCRdb's copy keeps in-frame clones and lacks some. In the table there are about 30,000 clones, more than 65% of which are singletons. Specimen: CD4+ T cells from blood buffy coats. The source of these receptors is a human donor in good health. The CDR3 runs from the conserved cysteine through the conserved F or W. The order of the fields is CDR3 DNA, CDR3 protein, V gene, J gene, D gene, clone size. D genes are given only for firm matches. Clone size, where shown, is once, few, many, or a class for clones that have expanded.

DNA: TGTGCCAGCAGCCAAACCAGCTCTGGGGCCAACGTCCTGACTTTC
CDR3: CASSQTSSGANVLTF
V: TRBV14
J: TRBJ2-6
D: NA
size: NA

DNA: TGCGCCAGCAGCTTGGTAGCGGGAGGGTCCACAGATACGCAGTATTTT
CDR3: CASSLVAGGSTDTQYF
V: TRBV5-1
J: TRBJ2-3
D: TRBD2
size: NA

DNA: TGTGCCAGCAGCGTGGGGCAGACCTCCTACGAGCAGTACTTC
CDR3: CASSVGQTSYEQYF
V: TRBV9
J: TRBJ2-7
D: NA
size: NA

DNA: TGCAGCGTACCAGGCCCCTACGAGCAGTACTTC
CDR3: CSVPGPYEQYF
V: TRBV29-1
J: TRBJ2-7
D: NA
size: NA

DNA: TGTGCCAGCAGTCGGACTAGCGGGAGTCACACCGGGGAGCTGTTTTTT
CDR3: CASSRTSGSHTGELFF
V: TRBV7-2
J: TRBJ2-2
D: TRBD2
size: few

DNA: TGTGCCAGCAGCTTAAATCCCGGAAACACCATATATTTT
CDR3: CASSLNPGNTIYF
V: TRBV7-2
J: TRBJ1-3
D: NA
size: once

DNA: TGTGCCAGCAGCTTAAGCGGCTCACCCCTCCACTTT
CDR3: CASSLSGSPLHF
V: TRBV11-3
J: TRBJ1-6
D: NA
size: NA

DNA: TGTGCCAGCAGCTTATACCGGGACAGGGGACCCTATCCGGCGACCCAGTACTTC
CDR3: CASSLYRDRGPYPATQYF
V: TRBV7-2
J: TRBJ2-5
D: TRBD1
size: NA

DNA: TGTGCCAGCAGCTTGGGGGCCCTCACAGATACGCAGTATTTT
CDR3: CASSLGALTDTQYF
V: TRBV5-6
J: TRBJ2-3
D: NA
size: NA

DNA: TGTGCCACCGACGGGTGGGGAGAGACCCAGTACTTC
CDR3: CATDGWGETQYF
V: TRBV28
J: TRBJ2-5
D: NA
size: NA